This passage covers 10 T cell receptor beta chains from one sample sequenced in a study of blood T cell dynamics during melanoma immunotherapy. The repertoire was sequenced with immunoSEQ multiplex PCR; TCRdb's copy has only in-frame clones and lacks some. This sample has roughly 9,400 clones, with roughly 90% found just once. Time point noted: pre-treatment baseline. The sequenced sample was blood, obtained from a patient treated with checkpoint blockade. The source is a human donor with melanoma.

The CDR3 reads CASSRQRGPYTGELFF. Here the CDR3 DNA reads TGCGCCAGCAGCCGACAACGGGGCCCTTACACCGGGGAGCTGTTTTTT. The chain joins TRBV4-1 to TRBJ2-2; D assignment may be TRBD1 or TRBD2 (5 bases each). CDR1 and CDR2 (germline): MGHRA, YSYEKL. The ends were cut back, 4 bases at V and 3 bases at J, with 15 bases in the middle. This CDR3 contains 16 residues.

Comments on this clone: The junction shows a germline mismatch at one end, possibly a read error. The chain recombines TRBV7-2 with TRBJ2-7; unclear D gene. Germline V gene lookup returns CDR1 SGHTA and CDR2 FQGNSA. CDR3 size: 13 residues. CDR3 protein: CASSQVQVGEQYF. The CDR3 DNA reads as TGCGCCAGCAGCCAGGTTCAGGTAGGGGAGCAGTACTTC.

V gene TRBV27 combines with J gene TRBJ1-6; D is unclear. Between the trimmed V and J ends, which lost 4 bases and 8 bases, there was a span of 9 bases. The CDR3 totals 13 residues. CDR1 and CDR2 (germline): MNHEY, SMNVEV (reference sequence). This CDR3 is CASSSPGHSPLHF. Here the CDR3 DNA reads TGTGCCAGCAGTTCCCCGGGCCATTCACCCCTCCACTTT.

The V and J genes are TRBV7-9 and TRBJ2-7; 13 positions match TRBD2. CDR1 and CDR2 (germline): SEHNR, FQNEAQ (reference sequence). V shed 3 bases, J shed 4 bases, and the junction held 3 bases outside the gene matches. The CDR3 has 15 amino acids. CDR3 coding DNA: TGTGCCAGCAGCTTGGGGACTAGCGGGACTTACGAGCAGTACTTC. Protein: CASSLGTSGTYEQYF. Full variable domain (missing parts from reference TRBV7-9 and TRBJ2-7): DTGVSQNPRHKITKRGQNVTFRCDPISEHNRLYWYRQTLGQGPEFLTYFQNEAQLEKSRLLSDRFSAERPKGSFSTLEIQRTEQGDSAMYLCASSLGTSGTYEQYFGPGTRLTVT.

This sequence joins TRBV29-1 and TRBJ2-5; D may be TRBD2 (6 bases). The CDR3 is 13 residues long. With 8 bases removed from V and 5 bases from J, the gap between germline ends came to 18 bases. Germline V gene data show CDR1 as SQVTM and CDR2 as ANQGSEA. CDR3: CSLVPGVGETQYF. Written as DNA, the CDR3 is TGCAGCCTCGTGCCGGGAGTGGGGGAGACCCAGTACTTC.

The chain has TRBV19 and TRBJ2-7; 11 nucleotides agree with TRBD2. V lost 5 bases, J lost 1 base, and 4 bases stayed unmatched. This CDR3 is built from 15 residues. Germline V CDR1 and CDR2: LNHDA, SQIVND (reference sequence). CDR3 amino acids: CASSFASGRSYEQYF. DNA for the CDR3: TGTGCCAGTAGTTTTGCTAGCGGGAGGTCCTACGAGCAGTACTTC.

The gene calls are TRBV28 and TRBJ2-5; 7 bases line up with TRBD2. CDR1 MDHEN and CDR2 SYDVKM come from the germline V gene. The CDR3 spans 14 residues. With 7 bases clipped from V and 5 bases from J, the junction kept 10 bases outside the gene matches. CDR3 sequence reads: CASNPAGPGETQYF. CDR3 DNA: TGTGCCAGCAACCCAGCGGGGCCGGGGGAGACCCAGTACTTC.

In its sample, this clone was seen a few times. The genes are TRBV11-2 and TRBJ1-2, with 8 bases matching TRBD1. Per the germline V gene, CDR1 is SGHAT and CDR2 is FQNNGV. This CDR3 spans 15 amino acids. The V segment lost 4 bases and the J segment 6 bases; nucleotides outside the gene matches: 10. In DNA form, the CDR3 reads TGTGCCAGCAGCTCAGCCCCAGGGGGCGGAGATGGCTACACCTTC. Encoded protein: CASSSAPGGGDGYTF.

The V call is TRBV19, the J call TRBJ1-1, with TRBD1 identical over 11 bases. The V gene's germline CDR1 is LNHDA and CDR2 SQIVND (reference sequence). CDR3 length: 15 residues. V lost 10 bases to trimming and J lost 1 base; unmatched junction nucleotides: 8. The CDR3, as DNA: TGTGCCAATACCGGGACAGGGGGGCGGAACACTGAAGCTTTCTTT. Protein: CANTGTGGRNTEAFF. The entire variable domain, with the rest obtained from reference TRBV19 and TRBJ1-1, is as follows: DGGITQSPKYLFRKEGQNVTLSCEQNLNHDAMYWYRQDPGQGLRLIYYSQIVNDFQKGDIAEGYSVSREKKESFPLTVTSAQKNPTAFYLCANTGTGGRNTEAFFGQGTRLTVV.

This clone was seen more than once but under ten times. Written as DNA, the CDR3 is TGTGCCAGCAGTGAAAATAGGGACACGCTGCCCCAGCATTTT. The encoded protein is CASSENRDTLPQHF. The chain has TRBV2 and TRBJ1-5, with D possibly being TRBD1 (6 bases). This CDR3 is 14 amino acids long. V was shortened by 2 bases and J by 9 bases, with 14 bases between the two germline ends. The germline V gene has CDR1 SNHLY and CDR2 FYNNEI.